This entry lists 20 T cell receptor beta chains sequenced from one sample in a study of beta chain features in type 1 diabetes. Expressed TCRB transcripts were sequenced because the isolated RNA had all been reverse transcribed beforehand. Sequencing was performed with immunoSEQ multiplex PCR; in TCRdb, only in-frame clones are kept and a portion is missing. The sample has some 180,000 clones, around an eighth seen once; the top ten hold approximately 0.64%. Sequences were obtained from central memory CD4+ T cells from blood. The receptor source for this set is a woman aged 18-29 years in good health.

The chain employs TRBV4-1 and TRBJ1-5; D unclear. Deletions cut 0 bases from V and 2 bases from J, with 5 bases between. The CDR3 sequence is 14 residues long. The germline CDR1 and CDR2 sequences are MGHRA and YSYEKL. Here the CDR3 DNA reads TGCGCCAGCAGCCAAGATGCAGGCAATCAGCCCCAGCATTTT. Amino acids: CASSQDAGNQPQHF.

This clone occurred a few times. The CDR3 is CASTHDLQGRDTQYF. The CDR3 nucleotides are TGTGCCAGCACTCATGACCTACAGGGGAGGGATACGCAGTATTTT. The chain links TRBV7-2 to TRBJ2-3, with a possible D match to TRBD1 (7 bases). This CDR3 spans 15 amino acids. Germline CDR1 and CDR2: SGHTA and FQGNSA. Trimming removed 7 bases from V and 6 bases from J, with 20 bases in between. The complete variable domain, with remaining parts taken from reference TRBV7-2 and TRBJ2-3, reads GAGVSQSPSNKVTEKGKDVELRCDPISGHTALYWYRQSLGQGLEFLIYFQGNSAPDKSGLPSDRFSAERTGGSVSTLTIQRTQQEDSAVYLCASTHDLQGRDTQYFGPGTRLTVL.

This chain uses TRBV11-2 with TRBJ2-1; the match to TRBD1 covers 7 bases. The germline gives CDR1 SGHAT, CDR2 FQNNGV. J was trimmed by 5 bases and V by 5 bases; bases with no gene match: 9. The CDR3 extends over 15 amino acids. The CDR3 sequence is CASSPPRGPNNEQFF. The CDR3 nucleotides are TGTGCCAGCAGCCCTCCGAGGGGGCCAAACAATGAGCAGTTCTTC.

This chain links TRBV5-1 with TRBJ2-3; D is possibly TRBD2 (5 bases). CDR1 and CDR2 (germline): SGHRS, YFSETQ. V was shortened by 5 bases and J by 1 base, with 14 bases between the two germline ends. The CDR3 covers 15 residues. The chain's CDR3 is CASSLLVGGTDTQYF. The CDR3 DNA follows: TGCGCCAGCAGTCTACTAGTAGGAGGCACAGATACGCAGTATTTT.

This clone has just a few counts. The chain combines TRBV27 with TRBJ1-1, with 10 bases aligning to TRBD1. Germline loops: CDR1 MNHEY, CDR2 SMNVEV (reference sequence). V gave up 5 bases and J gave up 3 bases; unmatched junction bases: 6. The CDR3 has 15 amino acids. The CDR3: CASSPTGQGDTEAFF. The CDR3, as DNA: TGTGCCAGCAGTCCTACCGGACAGGGGGACACTGAAGCTTTCTTT.

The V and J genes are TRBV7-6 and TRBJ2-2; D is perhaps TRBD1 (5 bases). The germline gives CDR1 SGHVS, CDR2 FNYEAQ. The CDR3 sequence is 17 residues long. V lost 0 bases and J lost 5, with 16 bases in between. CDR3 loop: CASSLARVTGRTGELFF. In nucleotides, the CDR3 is TGTGCCAGCAGCTTAGCTAGGGTCACAGGTCGGACCGGGGAGCTGTTTTTT.

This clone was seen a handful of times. The CDR3 sequence: CASSLSGGGNTIYF. The CDR3 DNA reads TGTGCCAGCAGCTTAAGCGGGGGTGGAAACACCATATATTTT. The chain links TRBV13 to TRBJ1-3, with D tentatively TRBD1 (5 bases). Germline V gene data show CDR1 as PRHDT and CDR2 as FYEKMQ (reference sequence). This CDR3 is built from 14 residues. V was shortened by 2 bases and J by 3 bases, with 8 bases between the two germline ends.

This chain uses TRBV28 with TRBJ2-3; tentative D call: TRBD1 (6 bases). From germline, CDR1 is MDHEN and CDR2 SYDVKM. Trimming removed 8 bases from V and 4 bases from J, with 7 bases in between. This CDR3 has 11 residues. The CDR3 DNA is TGTGCCAGCCGGACAGCAGATACGCAGTATTTT. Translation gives CASRTADTQYF. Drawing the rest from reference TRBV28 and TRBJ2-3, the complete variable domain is DVKVTQSSRYLVKRTGEKVFLECVQDMDHENMFWYRQDPGLGLRLIYFSYDVKMKEKGDIPEGYSVSREKKERFSLILESASTNQTSMYLCASRTADTQYFGPGTRLTVL.

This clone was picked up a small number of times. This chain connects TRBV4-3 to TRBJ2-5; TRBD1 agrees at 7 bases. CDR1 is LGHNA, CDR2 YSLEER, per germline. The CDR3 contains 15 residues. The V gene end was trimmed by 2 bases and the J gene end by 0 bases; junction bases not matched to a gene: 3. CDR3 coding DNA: TGCGCCAGCAGCCAATTCGACAGGGACCAAGAGACCCAGTACTTC. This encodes CASSQFDRDQETQYF.

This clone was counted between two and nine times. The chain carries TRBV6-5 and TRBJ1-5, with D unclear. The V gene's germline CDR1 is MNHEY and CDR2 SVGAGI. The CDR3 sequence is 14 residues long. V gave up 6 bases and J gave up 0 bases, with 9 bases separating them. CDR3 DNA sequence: TGTGCCAGCAGCCAAGACTATAGCAATCAGCCCCAGCATTTT. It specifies CASSQDYSNQPQHF.

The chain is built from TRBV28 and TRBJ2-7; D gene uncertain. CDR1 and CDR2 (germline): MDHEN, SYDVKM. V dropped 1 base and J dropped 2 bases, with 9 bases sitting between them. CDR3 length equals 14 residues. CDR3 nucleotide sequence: TGTGCCAGCAGTTTATCGCGGCTAGCCTACGAGCAGTACTTC. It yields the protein CASSLSRLAYEQYF.

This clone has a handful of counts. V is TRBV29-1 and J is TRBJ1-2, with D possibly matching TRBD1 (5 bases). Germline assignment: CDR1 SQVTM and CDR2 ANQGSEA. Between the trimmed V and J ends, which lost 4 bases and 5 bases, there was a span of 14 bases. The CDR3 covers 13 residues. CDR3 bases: TGCAGCGTTGGGGCAGGGTTTGGGTATGGCTACACCTTC. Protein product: CSVGAGFGYGYTF.

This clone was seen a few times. The CDR3 reads CASSFGTGGNYEQYF. Written as DNA, the CDR3 is TGTGCCAGCAGCTTCGGGACAGGAGGAAACTACGAGCAGTACTTC. The rearrangement uses TRBV7-9 and TRBJ2-7; 8 bases align to TRBD1. The CDR3 spans 15 residues. Germline values: CDR1 SEHNR, CDR2 FQNEAQ (reference sequence). V was clipped by 3 bases and J by 3 bases; unmatched bases: 7. The full variable domain, completed using reference TRBV7-9 and TRBJ2-7, is DTGVSQNPRHKITKRGQNVTFRCDPISEHNRLYWYRQTLGQGPEFLTYFQNEAQLEKSRLLSDRFSAERPKGSFSTLEIQRTEQGDSAMYLCASSFGTGGNYEQYFGPGTRLTVT.

CDR3 loop: CASSLKSYEQYF. Written as DNA, the CDR3 is TGTGCCAGCAGCTTAAAGAGCTACGAGCAGTACTTC. The chain couples TRBV13 to TRBJ2-7; D gene uncertain. This CDR3 spans 12 amino acids. Germline V lookup: CDR1 PRHDT, CDR2 FYEKMQ (reference sequence). V lost 2 bases and J 3 bases, leaving 5 bases between the germline ends. Filled out from reference TRBV13 and TRBJ2-7, the complete variable domain reads AAGVIQSPRHLIKEKRETATLKCYPIPRHDTVYWYQQGPGQDPQFLISFYEKMQSDKGSIPDRFSAQQFSDYHSELNMSSLELGDSALYFCASSLKSYEQYFGPGTRLTVT.

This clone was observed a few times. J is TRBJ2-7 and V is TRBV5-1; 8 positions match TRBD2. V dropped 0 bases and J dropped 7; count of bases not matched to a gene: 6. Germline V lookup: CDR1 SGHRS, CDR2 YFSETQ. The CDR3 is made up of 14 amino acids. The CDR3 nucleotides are TGCGCCAGCAGCTTGGCACTAGCGGCAGGGGAGCAGTACTTC. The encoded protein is CASSLALAAGEQYF. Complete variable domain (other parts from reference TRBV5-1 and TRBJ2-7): KAGVTQTPRYLIKTRGQQVTLSCSPISGHRSVSWYQQTPGQGLQFLFEYFSETQRNKGNFPGRFSGRQFSNSRSEMNVSTLELGDSALYLCASSLALAAGEQYFGPGTRLTVT.

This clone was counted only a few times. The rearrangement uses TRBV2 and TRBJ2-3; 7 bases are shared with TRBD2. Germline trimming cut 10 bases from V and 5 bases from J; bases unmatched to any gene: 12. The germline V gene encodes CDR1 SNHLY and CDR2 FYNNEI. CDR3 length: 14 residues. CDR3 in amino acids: CAIGTSPGGDTQYF. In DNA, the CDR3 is TGTGCCATCGGGACCTCGCCGGGAGGAGATACGCAGTATTTT.

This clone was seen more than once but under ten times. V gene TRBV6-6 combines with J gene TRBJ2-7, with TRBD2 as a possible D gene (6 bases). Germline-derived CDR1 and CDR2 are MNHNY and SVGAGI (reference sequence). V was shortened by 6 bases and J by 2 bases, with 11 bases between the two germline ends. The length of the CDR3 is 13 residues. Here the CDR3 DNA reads TGTGCCAGCAGGAGGGACTCCCCCTACGAGCAGTACTTC. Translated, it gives CASRRDSPYEQYF.

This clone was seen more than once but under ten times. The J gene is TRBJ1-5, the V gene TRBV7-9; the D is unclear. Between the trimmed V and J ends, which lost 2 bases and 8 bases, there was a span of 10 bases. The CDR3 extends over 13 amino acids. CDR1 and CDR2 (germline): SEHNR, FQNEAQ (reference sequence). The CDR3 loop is CASSLTGSEPQHF. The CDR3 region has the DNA TGTGCCAGCAGCTTAACCGGGAGTGAGCCCCAGCATTTT.

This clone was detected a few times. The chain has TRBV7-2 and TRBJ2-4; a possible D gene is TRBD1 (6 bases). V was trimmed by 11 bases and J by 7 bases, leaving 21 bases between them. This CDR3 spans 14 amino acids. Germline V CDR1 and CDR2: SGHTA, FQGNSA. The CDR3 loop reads CAAGSPGVGNIQYF. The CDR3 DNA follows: TGTGCCGCCGGAAGTCCAGGGGTCGGGAACATTCAGTACTTC.

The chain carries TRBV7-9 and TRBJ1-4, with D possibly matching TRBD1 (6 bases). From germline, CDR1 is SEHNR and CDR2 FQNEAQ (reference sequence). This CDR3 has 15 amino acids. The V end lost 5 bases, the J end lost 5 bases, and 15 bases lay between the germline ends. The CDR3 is CASSLPSQGNEKLFF. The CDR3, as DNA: TGTGCCAGCAGCCTGCCTTCGCAGGGGAATGAAAAACTGTTTTTT.